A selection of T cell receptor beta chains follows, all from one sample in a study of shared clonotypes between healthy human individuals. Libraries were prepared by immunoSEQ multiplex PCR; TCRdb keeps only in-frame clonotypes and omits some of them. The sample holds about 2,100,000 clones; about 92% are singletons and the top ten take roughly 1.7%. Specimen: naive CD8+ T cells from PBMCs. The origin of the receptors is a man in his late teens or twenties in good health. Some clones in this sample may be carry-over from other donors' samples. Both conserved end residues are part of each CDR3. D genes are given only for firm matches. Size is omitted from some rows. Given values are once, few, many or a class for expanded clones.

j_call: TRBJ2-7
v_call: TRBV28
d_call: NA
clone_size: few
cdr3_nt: TGTGCCGTCAACAGGGATAACTACGAGCAGTACTTC
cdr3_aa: CAVNRDNYEQYF

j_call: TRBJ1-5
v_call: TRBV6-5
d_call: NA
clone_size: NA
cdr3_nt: TGTGCCAGCAGTTCCGGGTCGTACAGCCAGCCCCAGCATTTT
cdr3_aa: CASSSGSYSQPQHF

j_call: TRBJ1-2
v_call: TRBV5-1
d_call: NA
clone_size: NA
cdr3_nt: TGCGCCAGCAGCTTGGCCGAGTTAAGGAGGGATGGCTACACCTTC
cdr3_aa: CASSLAELRRDGYTF

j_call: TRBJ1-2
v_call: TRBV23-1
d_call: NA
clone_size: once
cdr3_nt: TGCGCCAGCAGTCAATTAAATAGGTGTGTTTCCCACTTC
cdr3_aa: CASSQLNRCVSHF

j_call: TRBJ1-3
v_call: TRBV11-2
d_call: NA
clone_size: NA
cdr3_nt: TGTGCCAGCAGCTTAACAGTCAGTAGAGGAAACACCATATATTTT
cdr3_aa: CASSLTVSRGNTIYF

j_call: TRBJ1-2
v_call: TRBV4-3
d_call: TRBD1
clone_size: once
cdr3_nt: TGCGCCAGCAGCCAAGATTTACCCGGGACAGACAACTATCCCCATTACTATGGCTACACCTTC
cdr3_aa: CASSQDLPGTDNYPHYYGYTF

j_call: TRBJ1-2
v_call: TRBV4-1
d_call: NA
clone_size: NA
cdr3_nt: TGCGCCAGCAGCCAAGATAGGCCCGCGAACTATGGCTACACCTTC
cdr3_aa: CASSQDRPANYGYTF

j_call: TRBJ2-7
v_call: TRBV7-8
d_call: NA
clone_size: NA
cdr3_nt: TGTGCCAGCAGCCCCCTAACCGGCTCCTACGAGCAGTACTTC
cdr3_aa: CASSPLTGSYEQYF

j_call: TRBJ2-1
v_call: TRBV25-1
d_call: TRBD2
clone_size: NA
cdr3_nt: TGTGCCAGCAGTGCGTCCTTAGCGGGGGGGCAGTTCTTC
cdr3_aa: CASSASLAGGQFF

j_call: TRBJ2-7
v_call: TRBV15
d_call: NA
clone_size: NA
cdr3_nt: TGTGCCACCAGCAGCCTTCCCCGGGACGAGCAGTACTTC
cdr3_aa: CATSSLPRDEQYF

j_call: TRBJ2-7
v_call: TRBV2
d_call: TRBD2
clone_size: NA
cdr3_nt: TGTGCCAGCGGGGATAGCGGGGGCTCCTACGAGCAGTACTTC
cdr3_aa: CASGDSGGSYEQYF

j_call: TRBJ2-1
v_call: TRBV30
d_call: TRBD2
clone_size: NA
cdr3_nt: TGTGCCTGGCGTGAACTAGCGGGGATCTACAATGAGCAGTTCTTC
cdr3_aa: CAWRELAGIYNEQFF

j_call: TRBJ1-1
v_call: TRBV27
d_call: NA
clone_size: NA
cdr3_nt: TGTGCCAGCTTTGGGGGGGGCCCGAACACTGAAGCTTTCTTT
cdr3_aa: CASFGGGPNTEAFF

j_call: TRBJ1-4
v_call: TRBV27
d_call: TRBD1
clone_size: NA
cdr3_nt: TGTGCCAGCAAACACCTGGGACAGGCGGATGAAAAACTGTTTTTT
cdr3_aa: CASKHLGQADEKLFF

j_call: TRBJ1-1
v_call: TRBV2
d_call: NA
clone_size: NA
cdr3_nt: TGTGCCAGCAGGTACAGGGTGAACACTGAAGCTTTCTTT
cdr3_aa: CASRYRVNTEAFF

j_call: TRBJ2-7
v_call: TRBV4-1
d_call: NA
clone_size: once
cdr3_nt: TGCGCCAGCAGCCCTCGGTTGGGCGGGTCGACCTACGAGCAGTACTTC
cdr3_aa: CASSPRLGGSTYEQYF

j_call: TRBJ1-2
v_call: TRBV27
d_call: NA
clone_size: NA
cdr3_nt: TGTGCCAGCAGTACCGGGACACCGCCTTGGAATGGCTACACCTTC
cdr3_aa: CASSTGTPPWNGYTF

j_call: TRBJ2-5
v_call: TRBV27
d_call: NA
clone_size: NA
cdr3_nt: TGTGCCAGCAGCTCAAGGGAGTCCTCTGGGGCGGGTACCCAGTACTTC
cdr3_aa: CASSSRESSGAGTQYF

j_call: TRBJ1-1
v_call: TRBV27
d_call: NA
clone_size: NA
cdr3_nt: TGTGCCAGCAGTTTTGTGGGGACCACTGAAGCTTTCTTT
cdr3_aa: CASSFVGTTEAFF

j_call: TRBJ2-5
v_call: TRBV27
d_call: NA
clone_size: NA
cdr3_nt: TGTGCCAGCAGTTTATGGGCAGGGGTGGAGACCCAGTACTTC
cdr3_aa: CASSLWAGVETQYF

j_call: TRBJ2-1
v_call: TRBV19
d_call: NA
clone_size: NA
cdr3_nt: TGTGCCAGTAGTACCCGGACTCGCAATGAGCAGTTCTTC
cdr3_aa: CASSTRTRNEQFF

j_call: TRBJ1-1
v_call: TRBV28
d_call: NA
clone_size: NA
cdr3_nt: TGTGCCGCCCGCCTGACAGGGAACACTGAAGCTTTCTTT
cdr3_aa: CAARLTGNTEAFF

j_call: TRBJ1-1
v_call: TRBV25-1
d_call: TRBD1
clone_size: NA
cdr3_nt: TGTGCCAGCACGAAGAGGACAGGGGAAATAAGTGAAGCTTTCTTT
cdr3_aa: CASTKRTGEISEAFF

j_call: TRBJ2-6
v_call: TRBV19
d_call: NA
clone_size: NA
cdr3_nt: TGTGCCAGTAGTATCGCGGCAGGGCCTTCTGGGGCCAACGTCCTGACTTTC
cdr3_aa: CASSIAAGPSGANVLTF

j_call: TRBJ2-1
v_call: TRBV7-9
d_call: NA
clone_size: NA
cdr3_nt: TGTGCCAGCAGCCCCAATATAGCCTACAATGAGCAGTTCTTC
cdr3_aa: CASSPNIAYNEQFF

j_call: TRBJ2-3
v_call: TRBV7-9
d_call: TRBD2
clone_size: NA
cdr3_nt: TGTGCCAGCAGCCCGGGACTAGCGGTAGATACGCAGTATTTT
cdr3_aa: CASSPGLAVDTQYF

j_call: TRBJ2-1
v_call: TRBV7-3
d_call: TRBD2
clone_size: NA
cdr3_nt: TGTGCCAGCAGCTTAATGGCTAGCGGGAGTTGGGATGAGCAGTTCTTC
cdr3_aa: CASSLMASGSWDEQFF

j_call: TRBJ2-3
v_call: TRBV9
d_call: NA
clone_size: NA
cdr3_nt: TGTGCCAGCAGCGTGGGCATCACAGATACGCAGTATTTT
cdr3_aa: CASSVGITDTQYF

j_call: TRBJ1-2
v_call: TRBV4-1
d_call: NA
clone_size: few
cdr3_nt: TGCGCCAGCAGCCAAGGAGGCTTACCGGCCTATGGCTACACCTTC
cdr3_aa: CASSQGGLPAYGYTF

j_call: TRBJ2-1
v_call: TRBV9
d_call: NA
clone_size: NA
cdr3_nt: TGTGCCAGCAGCGGACAAAACAGGGTGTGGAATGAGCAGTTCTTC
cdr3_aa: CASSGQNRVWNEQFF

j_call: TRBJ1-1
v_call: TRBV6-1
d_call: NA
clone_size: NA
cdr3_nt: TGTGCCAGCAGCCTAAGTGGCCCACAATTTGAAGCTTTCTTT
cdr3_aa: CASSLSGPQFEAFF

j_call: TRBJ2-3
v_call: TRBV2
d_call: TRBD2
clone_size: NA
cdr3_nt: TGTGCCAGCAGTGAAGGCGGGAGGGCCGGCACAGATACGCAGTATTTT
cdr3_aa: CASSEGGRAGTDTQYF

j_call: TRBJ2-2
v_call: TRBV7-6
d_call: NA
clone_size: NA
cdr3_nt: TGTGCCAGCAGCTCCCGACGTGGGGAGCTGTTTTTT
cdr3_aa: CASSSRRGELFF

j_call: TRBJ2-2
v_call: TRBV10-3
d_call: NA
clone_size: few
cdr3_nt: TGTGCCATCAGTGAGTCTAAGAACACCGGGGAGCTGTTTTTT
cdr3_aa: CAISESKNTGELFF

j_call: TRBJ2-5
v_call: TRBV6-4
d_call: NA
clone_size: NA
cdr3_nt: TGTGCCAGCAGTGTAAATATGCGGGAGACCCAGTACTTC
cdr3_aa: CASSVNMRETQYF

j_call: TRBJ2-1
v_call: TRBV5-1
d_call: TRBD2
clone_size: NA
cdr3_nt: TGCGCCAGCAGCTTGGCCGGGTTGTTGGCGGGAGACGAGCAGTTCTTC
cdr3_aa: CASSLAGLLAGDEQFF

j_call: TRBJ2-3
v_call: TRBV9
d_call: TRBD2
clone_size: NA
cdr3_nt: TGTGCCAGCAGCGTAGGATTTGAGCGGGAGTTGATAGATACGCAGTATTTT
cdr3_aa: CASSVGFERELIDTQYF

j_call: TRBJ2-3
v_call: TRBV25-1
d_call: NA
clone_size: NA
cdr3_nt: TGTGCCAGCAGTGCCAGGGGGGGCGCAGATACGCAGTATTTT
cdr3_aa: CASSARGGADTQYF

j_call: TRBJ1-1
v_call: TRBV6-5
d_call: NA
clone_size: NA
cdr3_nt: TGTGCCAGCACCTCGTTGTCGGGAGCTGAAGCTTTCTTT
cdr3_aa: CASTSLSGAEAFF

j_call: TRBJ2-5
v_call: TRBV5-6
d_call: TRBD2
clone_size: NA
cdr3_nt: TGTGCCAGCAGCTTGGCTAGCGGGAGGGAGACCCAGTACTTC
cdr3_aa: CASSLASGRETQYF

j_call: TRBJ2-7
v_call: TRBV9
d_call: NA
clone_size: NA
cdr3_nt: TGTGCCAGCAGCCCCTCAGCGCGAACCTACGAGCAGTACTTC
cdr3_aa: CASSPSARTYEQYF

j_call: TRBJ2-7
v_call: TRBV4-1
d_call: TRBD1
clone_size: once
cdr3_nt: TGCGCCAGCAGCCAAACGACAGGGTTCAGGGGCGAGCAGTACTTC
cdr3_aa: CASSQTTGFRGEQYF

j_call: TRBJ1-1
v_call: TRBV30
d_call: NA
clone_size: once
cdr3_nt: TGTGCCTGGGGAAGGGGCAGCACTGAAGCTTTCTTT
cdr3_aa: CAWGRGSTEAFF

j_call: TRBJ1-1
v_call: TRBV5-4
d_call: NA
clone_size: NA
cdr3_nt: TGTGCCAGCAGCTTGGGGAGGACAGAAGCTTTCTTT
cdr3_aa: CASSLGRTEAFF

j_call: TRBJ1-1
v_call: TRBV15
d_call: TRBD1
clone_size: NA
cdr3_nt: TGTGCCGTCGGGACAGGGAACACTGAAGCTTTCTTT
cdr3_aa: CAVGTGNTEAFF

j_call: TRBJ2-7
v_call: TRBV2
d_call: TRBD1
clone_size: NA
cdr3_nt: TGTGCCAGCAGCCCCGGGACAGCATCCTACGAGCAGTACTTC
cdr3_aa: CASSPGTASYEQYF

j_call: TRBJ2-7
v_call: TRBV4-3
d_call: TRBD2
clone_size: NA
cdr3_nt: TGCGCCAGCAGCCAGGTAGCGGGCAGAATTTCAGGCGAGCAGTACTTC
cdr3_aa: CASSQVAGRISGEQYF

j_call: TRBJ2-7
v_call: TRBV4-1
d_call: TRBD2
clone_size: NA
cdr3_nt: TGCGCCAGCAGCCAAGATCTCGGGGGACTAGCTATCTCCCACGAGCAGTACTTC
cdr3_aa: CASSQDLGGLAISHEQYF

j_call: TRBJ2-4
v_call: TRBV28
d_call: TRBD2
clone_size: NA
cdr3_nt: TGTGCCAGCAGAGGGCTCGGGGGACTAACCAAAAACATTCAGTACTTC
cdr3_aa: CASRGLGGLTKNIQYF

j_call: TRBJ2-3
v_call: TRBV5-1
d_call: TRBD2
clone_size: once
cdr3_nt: TGCGCCAGCAGCGCGGGAGGGGCAGATACGCAGTATTTT
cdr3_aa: CASSAGGADTQYF

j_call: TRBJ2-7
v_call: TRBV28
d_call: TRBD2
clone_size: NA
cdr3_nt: TGTGCCAGCAGTTTATATCTAGCGGGAAACGAGCAGTACTTC
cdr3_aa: CASSLYLAGNEQYF

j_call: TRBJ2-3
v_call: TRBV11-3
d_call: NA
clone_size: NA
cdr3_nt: TGTGCCAGCAGCATGCGGGGAGATACGCAGTATTTT
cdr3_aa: CASSMRGDTQYF

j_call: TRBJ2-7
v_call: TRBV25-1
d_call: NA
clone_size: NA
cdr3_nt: TGTGCCAGCAGTGAATTGGAGTGGGCCGGGGCTAACTACGAGCAGTACTTC
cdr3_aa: CASSELEWAGANYEQYF